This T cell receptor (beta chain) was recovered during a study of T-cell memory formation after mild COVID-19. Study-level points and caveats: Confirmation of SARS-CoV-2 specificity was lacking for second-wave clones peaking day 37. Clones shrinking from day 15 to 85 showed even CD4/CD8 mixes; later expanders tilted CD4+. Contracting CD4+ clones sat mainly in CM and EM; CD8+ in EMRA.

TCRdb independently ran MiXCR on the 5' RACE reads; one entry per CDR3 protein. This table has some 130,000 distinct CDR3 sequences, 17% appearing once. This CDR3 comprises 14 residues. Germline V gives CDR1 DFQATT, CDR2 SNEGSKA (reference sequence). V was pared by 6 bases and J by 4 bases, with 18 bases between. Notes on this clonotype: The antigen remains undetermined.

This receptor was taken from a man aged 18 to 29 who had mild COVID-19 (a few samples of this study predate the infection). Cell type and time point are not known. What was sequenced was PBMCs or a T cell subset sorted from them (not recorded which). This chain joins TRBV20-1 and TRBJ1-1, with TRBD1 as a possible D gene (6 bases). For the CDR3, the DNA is TGCAGTGCCCCGACCCCAACAGGGTTCACTGAAGCTTTCTTT. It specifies CSAPTPTGFTEAFF.